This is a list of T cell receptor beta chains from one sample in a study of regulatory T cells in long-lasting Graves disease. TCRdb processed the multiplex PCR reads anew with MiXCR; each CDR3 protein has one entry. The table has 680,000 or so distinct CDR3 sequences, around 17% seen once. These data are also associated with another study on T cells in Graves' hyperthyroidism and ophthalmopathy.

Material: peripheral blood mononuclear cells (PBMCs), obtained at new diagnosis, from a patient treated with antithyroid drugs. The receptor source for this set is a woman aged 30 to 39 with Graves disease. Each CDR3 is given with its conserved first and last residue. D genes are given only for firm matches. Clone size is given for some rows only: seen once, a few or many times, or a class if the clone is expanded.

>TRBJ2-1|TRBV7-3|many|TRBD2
CASSYIAGGPLPNEQFF
TGTGCCAGCAGTTACATAGCGGGAGGGCCACTACCGAATGAGCAGTTCTTC
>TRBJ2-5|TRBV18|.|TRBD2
CASSPLTSVGETQYF
TGTGCCAGCTCACCTCTAACTAGCGTCGGAGAGACCCAGTACTTC
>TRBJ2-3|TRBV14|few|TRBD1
CASSQFPGQGFTDTQYF
TGTGCCAGCAGCCAATTTCCGGGACAGGGCTTCACAGATACGCAGTATTTT
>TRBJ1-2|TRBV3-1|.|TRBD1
CASSNNWDRGQGGYTF
TGTGCCAGCAGCAACAACTGGGACAGGGGGCAGGGGGGCTACACCTTC
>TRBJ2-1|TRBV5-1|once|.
CASSQVTGVSYNEQFF
TGTGCCAGCAGCCAAGTTACGGGGGTTTCCTACAATGAGCAGTTCTTC
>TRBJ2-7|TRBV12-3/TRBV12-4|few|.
CASSLGATSFYEQYF
TGTGCCAGCAGTCTAGGGGCGACTAGTTTCTACGAGCAGTACTTC
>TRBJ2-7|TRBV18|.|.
CASSPPGTSEQYF
TGTGCCAGCTCACCACCGGGGACATCCGAGCAGTACTTC
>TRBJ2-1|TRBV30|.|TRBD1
CASSTGVPTVGQFF
TGTGCCAGTAGTACAGGGGTACCTACTGTTGGGCAGTTCTTC
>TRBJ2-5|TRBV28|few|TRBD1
CASSPWTGRTNSYQETQYF
TGTGCCAGCAGTCCATGGACAGGTCGGACCAATTCGTACCAAGAGACCCAGTACTTC
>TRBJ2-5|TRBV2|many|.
CASRTGETQYF
TGTGCCAGCAGAACGGGGGAGACCCAGTACTTC
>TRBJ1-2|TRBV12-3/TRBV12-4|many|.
CASSWTGRGIYGYTF
TGTGCCAGCAGTTGGACGGGAAGGGGGATCTATGGCTACACCTTC
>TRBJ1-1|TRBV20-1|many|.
CSARRGGGTEAFF
TGCAGTGCTAGGAGGGGGGGGGGCACTGAAGCTTTCTTT
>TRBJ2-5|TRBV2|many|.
CASSVEDLQETQYF
TGTGCCAGCAGTGTTGAGGACCTCCAAGAGACCCAGTACTTC
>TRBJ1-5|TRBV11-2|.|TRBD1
CASSQDRGLNQPQHF
TGTGCCAGCAGCCAAGACAGGGGGCTTAATCAGCCCCAGCATTTT
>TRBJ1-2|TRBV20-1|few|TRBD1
CSARDLGRGRSFYGYTF
TGCAGTGCTAGAGATCTGGGCAGGGGGCGATCGTTTTATGGCTACACCTTC
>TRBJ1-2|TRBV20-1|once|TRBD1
CSATGGYGYAF
TGCAGTGCTACAGGGGGCTATGGCTACGCCTTC
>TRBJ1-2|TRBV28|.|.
CASSEGVFYGYTF
TGTGCCAGCAGTGAGGGGGTTTTCTATGGCTACACCTTC